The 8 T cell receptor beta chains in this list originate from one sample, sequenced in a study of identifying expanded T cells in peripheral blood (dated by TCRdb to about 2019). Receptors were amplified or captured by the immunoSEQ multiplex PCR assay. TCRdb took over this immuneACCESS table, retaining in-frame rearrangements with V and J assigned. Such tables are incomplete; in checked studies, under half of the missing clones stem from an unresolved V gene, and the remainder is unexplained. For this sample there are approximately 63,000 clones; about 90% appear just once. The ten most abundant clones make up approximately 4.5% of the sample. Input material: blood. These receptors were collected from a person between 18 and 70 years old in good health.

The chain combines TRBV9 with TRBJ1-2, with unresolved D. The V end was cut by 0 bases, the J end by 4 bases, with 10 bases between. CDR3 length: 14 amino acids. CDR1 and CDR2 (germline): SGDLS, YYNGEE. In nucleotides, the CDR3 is TGTGCCAGCAGCGTAGAGTCCGGTGTCTATGGCTACACCTTC. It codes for CASSVESGVYGYTF.

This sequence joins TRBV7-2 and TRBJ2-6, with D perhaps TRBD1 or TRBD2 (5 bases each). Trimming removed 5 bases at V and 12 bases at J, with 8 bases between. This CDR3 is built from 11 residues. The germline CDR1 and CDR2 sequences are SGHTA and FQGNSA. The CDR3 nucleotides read TGTGCCAGCAGCCGGGGCCCCGTCCTGACTTTC. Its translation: CASSRGPVLTF.

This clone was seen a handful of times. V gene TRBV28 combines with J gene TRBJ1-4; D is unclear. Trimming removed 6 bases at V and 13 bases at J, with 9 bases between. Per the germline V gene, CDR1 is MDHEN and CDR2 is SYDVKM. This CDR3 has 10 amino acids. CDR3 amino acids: CASRGNGLFF. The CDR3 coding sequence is TGTGCCAGCAGGGGAAATGGACTGTTTTTT.

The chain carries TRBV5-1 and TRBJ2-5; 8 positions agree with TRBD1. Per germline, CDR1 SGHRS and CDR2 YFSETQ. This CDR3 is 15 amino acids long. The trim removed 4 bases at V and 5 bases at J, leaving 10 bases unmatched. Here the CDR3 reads CASSLGQGGDETQYF. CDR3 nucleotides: TGCGCCAGCAGCCTCGGACAGGGTGGGGACGAGACCCAGTACTTC.

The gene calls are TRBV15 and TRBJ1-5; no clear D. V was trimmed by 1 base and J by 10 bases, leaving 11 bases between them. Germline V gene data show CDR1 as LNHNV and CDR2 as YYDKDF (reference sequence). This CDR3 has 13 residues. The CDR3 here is CATSRADSSPQHF. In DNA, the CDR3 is TGTGCCACCAGCAGAGCCGACTCTTCACCCCAGCATTTT.

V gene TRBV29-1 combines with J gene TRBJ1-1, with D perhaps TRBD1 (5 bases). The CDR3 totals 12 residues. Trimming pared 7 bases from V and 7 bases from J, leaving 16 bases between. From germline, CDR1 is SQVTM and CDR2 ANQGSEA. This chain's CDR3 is CSATRWGGEAFF. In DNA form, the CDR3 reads TGCAGCGCCACGAGATGGGGGGGTGAAGCTTTCTTT.

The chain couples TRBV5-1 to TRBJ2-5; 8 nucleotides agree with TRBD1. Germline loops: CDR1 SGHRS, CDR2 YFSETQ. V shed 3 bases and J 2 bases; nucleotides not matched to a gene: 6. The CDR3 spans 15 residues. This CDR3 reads CASSWGQAKQETQYF. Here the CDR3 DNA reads TGCGCCAGCAGCTGGGGACAGGCCAAACAAGAGACCCAGTACTTC.

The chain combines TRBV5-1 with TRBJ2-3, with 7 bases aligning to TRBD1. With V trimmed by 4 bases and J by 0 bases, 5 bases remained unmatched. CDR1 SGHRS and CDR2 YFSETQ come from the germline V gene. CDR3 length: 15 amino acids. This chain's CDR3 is CASSLGQISTDTQYF. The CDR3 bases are TGCGCCAGCAGCCTGGGACAGATTAGCACAGATACGCAGTATTTT.